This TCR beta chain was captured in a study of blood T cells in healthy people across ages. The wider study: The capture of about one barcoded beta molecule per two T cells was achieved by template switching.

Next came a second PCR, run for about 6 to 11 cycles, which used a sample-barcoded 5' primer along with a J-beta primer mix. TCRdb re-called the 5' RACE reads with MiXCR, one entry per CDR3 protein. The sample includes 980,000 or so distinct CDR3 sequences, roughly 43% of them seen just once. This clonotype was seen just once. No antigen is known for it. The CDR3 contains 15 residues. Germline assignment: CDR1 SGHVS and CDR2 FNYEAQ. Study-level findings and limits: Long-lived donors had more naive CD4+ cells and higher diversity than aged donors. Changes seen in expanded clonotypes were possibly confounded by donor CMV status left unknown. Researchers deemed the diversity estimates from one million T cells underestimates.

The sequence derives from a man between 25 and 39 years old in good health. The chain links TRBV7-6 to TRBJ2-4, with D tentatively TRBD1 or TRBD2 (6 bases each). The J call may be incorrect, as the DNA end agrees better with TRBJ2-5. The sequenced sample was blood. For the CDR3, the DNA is TGTGCCAGCAGCTTAGGACGGTCGGGGGCGGAGACCCAGTACTTC. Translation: CASSLGRSGAETQYF.